These T cell receptor beta chains were read from a single sample in a study of CD8+ T cells in alopecia areata. TCRdb keeps only in-frame clones here, not all; method: immunoSEQ multiplex PCR. This table holds 95,000 to 110,000 clones, less than 70% found once. The sequencing input was CD4+ T cells sorted from blood. Receptors originate from a human donor in good health. Both conserved end residues are part of each CDR3. A D gene is named only where the DNA matches it firmly. Size values are once, few and many counts, or a class for expanded clones, and some rows have none.

15	.	TRBJ2-1	few	TRBV7-2	CASSYLAGANNEQFF	TGTGCCAGCAGCTACCTCGCGGGGGCCAACAATGAGCAGTTCTTC
16	TRBD2	TRBJ2-1	few	TRBV29-1	CSAASGTSGGSLEQFF	TGCAGCGCGGCCTCGGGGACTAGCGGGGGGTCCCTTGAGCAGTTCTTC
13	TRBD1	TRBJ2-5	few	TRBV6-6	CASRRQGGETQYF	TGTGCCAGCAGACGACAGGGTGGAGAGACCCAGTACTTC
14	.	TRBJ1-6	.	TRBV7-2	CASSLQAIISPLHF	TGTGCCAGCAGCTTACAGGCAATTATCTCACCCCTCCACTTT
13	.	TRBJ2-7	few	TRBV4-1	CASSQQGGYEQYF	TGCGCCAGCAGCCAACAGGGGGGCTACGAGCAGTACTTC
13	.	TRBJ2-5	.	TRBV28	CASAGWNQETQYF	TGTGCCAGCGCGGGCTGGAATCAAGAGACCCAGTACTTC
13	TRBD1	TRBJ2-2	.	TRBV7-2	CASRITGAGELFF	TGTGCCAGCAGGATAACAGGGGCCGGGGAGCTGTTTTTT
11	.	TRBJ2-5	.	TRBV30	CAWSVGETQYF	TGTGCCTGGAGTGTAGGAGAGACCCAGTACTTC
12	.	TRBJ2-7	few	TRBV30	CAWSAQIYEQYF	TGTGCCTGGAGTGCACAGATCTACGAGCAGTACTTC
11	.	TRBJ2-3	few	TRBV21-1	CASSSTDTQYF	TGTGCCAGCAGTAGCACAGATACGCAGTATTTT